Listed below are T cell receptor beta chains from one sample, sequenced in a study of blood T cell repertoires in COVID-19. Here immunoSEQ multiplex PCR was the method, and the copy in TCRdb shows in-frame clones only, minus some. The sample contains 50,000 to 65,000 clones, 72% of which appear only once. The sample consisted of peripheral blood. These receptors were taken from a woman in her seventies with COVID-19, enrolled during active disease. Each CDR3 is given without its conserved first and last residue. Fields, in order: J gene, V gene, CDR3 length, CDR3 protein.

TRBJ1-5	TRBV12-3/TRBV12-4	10	ASTRGNQPQH
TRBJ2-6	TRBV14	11	ASSYYGANVLT
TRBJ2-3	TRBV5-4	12	ASSFTVSTDTQY
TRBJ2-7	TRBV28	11	ASIKTGIYEQY
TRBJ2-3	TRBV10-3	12	AISEKGFSDTQY
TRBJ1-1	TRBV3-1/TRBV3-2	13	ASSQDLQGNTEAF
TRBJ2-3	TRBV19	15	ASSSSVAGVSTDTQY
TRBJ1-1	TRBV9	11	ASSVTTFGEAF
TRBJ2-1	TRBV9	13	ASSVVTSGVNEQF
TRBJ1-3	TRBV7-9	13	ASSVGQGSGNTIY
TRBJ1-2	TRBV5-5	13	ASSLRQGPNYGYT
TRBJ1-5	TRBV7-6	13	ASSARTGRDQPQH
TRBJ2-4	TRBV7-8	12	ASSRDPLTLIQY
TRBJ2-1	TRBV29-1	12	SATGTSGGGEQF
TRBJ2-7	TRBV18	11	ASSIGPGDEQY
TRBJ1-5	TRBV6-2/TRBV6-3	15	ASSYQTGGAGNQPQH
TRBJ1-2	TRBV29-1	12	SVKGTGYNYGYT
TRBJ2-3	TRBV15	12	ATSRDSGTDTQY
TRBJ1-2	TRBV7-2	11	ASSSQTGYGYT
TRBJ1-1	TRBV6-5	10	AYGTGRPEAF
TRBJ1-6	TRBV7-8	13	ASSLRTGTNSPLH
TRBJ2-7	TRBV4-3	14	ASSQDVAGGPGEQY